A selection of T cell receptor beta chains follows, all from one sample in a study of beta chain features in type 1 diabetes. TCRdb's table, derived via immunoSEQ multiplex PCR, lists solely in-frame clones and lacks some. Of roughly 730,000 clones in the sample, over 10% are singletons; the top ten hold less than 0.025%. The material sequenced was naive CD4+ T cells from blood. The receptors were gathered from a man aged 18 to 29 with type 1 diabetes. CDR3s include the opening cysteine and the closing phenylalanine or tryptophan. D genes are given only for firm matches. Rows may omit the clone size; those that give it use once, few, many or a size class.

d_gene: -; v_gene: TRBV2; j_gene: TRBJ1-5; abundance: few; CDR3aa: CASSEQGSGSNQPQHF; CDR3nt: TGTGCCAGCAGCGAACAGGGATCCGGTAGCAATCAGCCCCAGCATTTT
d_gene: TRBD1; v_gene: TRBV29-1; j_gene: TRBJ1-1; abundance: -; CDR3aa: CSARAGGSDTEAFF; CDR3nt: TGCAGCGCCCGAGCAGGGGGAAGTGACACTGAAGCTTTCTTT
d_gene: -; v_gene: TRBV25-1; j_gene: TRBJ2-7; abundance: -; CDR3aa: CASSPPGRVHEQYF; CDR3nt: TGTGCCAGCAGCCCCCCGGGCAGGGTCCACGAGCAGTACTTC
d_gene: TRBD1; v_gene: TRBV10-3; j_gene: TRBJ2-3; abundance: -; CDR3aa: CAIRPGQGAPGADTQYF; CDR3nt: TGTGCCATCAGACCGGGACAGGGGGCTCCCGGGGCAGATACGCAGTATTTT
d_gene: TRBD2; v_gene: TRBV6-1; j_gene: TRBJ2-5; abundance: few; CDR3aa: CASSSSGGALETQYF; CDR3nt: TGTGCCAGCAGCTCTAGCGGGGGGGCCTTGGAGACCCAGTACTTC
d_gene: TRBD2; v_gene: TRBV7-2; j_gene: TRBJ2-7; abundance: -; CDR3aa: CASSLDRGGRHEQYF; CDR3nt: TGTGCCAGCAGCTTAGATCGGGGGGGGCGGCACGAGCAGTACTTC
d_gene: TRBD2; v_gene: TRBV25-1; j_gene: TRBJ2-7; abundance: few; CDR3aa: CASSESGLAIEQYF; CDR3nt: TGTGCCAGCAGTGAATCGGGACTAGCGATCGAGCAGTACTTC
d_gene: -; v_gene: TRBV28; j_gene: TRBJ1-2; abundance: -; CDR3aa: CASRPGDRTLYGYTF; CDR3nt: TGTGCCAGCAGACCCGGAGACAGGACCCTATATGGCTACACCTTC
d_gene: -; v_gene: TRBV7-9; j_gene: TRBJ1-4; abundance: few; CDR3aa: CASSFGGLNEKLFF; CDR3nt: TGTGCCAGCAGCTTCGGGGGGCTTAATGAAAAACTGTTTTTT
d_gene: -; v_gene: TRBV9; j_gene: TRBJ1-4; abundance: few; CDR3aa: CASSVGGWSSTNEKLFF; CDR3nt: TGTGCCAGCAGCGTAGGCGGGTGGAGTTCAACTAATGAAAAACTGTTTTTT
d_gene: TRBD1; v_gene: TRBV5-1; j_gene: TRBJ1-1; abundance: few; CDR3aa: CASSPGTGVNTEAFF; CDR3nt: TGCGCCAGCAGTCCCGGGACAGGGGTGAACACTGAAGCTTTCTTT
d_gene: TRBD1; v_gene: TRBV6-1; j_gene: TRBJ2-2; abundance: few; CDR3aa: CASARQGPSTGELFF; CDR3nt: TGTGCCAGCGCGAGACAGGGGCCTAGCACCGGGGAGCTGTTTTTT
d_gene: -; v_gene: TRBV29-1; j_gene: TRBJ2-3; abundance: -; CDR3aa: CSVVAGDWAQYF; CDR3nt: TGCAGCGTTGTGGCCGGCGATTGGGCGCAGTATTTT
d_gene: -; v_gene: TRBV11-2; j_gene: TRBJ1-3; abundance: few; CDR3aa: CASSLADRNTIYF; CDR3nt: TGTGCCAGCAGCTTAGCGGACAGAAACACCATATATTTT
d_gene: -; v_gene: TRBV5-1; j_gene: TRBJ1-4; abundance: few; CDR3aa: CASSLEGRTFEEKLFF; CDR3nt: TGCGCCAGCAGCTTGGAGGGACGGACCTTTGAGGAAAAACTGTTTTTT
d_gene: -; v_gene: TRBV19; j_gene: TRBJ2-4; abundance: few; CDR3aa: CASSIDQYGRKNIQYF; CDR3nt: TGTGCCAGTAGTATAGATCAATACGGGCGGAAAAACATTCAGTACTTC
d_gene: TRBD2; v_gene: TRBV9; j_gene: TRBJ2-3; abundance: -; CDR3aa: CASSAGGQSSTDTQYF; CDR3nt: TGTGCCAGCAGCGCGGGAGGGCAATCTAGCACAGATACGCAGTATTTT
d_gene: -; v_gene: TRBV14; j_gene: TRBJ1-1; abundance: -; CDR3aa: CASSQTVEAFF; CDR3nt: TGTGCCAGCAGCCAGACAGTCGAAGCTTTCTTT
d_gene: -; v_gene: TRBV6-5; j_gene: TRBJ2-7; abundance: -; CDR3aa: CASTRDGSYEQYF; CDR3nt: TGTGCCAGCACCCGGGACGGCTCCTACGAGCAGTACTTC
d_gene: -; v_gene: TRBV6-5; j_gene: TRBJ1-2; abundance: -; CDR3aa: CASSYNLGDYGYTF; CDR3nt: TGTGCCAGCAGCTACAACCTTGGTGACTATGGCTACACCTTC
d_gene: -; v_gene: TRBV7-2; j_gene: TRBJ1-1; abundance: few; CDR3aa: CASSLAPGGEAFF; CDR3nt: TGTGCCAGCAGCTTAGCTCCGGGTGGTGAAGCTTTCTTT
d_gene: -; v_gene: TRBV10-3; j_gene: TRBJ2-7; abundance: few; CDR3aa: CAISQGYEQYF; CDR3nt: TGTGCCATCAGTCAGGGGTACGAGCAGTACTTC
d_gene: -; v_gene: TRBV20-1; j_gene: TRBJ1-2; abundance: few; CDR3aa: CSARQGNGYTF; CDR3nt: TGCAGTGCTAGGCAGGGAAATGGCTACACCTTC
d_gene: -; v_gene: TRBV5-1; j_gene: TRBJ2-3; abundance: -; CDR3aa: CASSASTDTQYF; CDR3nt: TGCGCCAGCAGCGCGAGCACAGATACGCAGTATTTT
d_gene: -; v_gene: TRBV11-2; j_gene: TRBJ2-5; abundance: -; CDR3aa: CASRDGETQYF; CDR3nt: TGTGCCAGCCGGGACGGCGAGACCCAGTACTTC
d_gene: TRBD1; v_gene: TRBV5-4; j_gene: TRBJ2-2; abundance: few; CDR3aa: CASSFPGQGASGELFF; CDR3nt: TGTGCCAGCAGCTTCCCCGGACAGGGGGCGTCCGGGGAGCTGTTTTTT
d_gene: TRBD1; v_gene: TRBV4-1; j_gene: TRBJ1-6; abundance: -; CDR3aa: CASSRLGQGNNSPLHF; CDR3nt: TGCGCCAGCAGCCGCCTGGGACAGGGGAATAATTCACCCCTCCACTTT
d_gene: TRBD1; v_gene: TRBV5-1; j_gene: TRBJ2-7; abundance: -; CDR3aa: CASSSVTGIYEQYF; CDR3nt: TGCGCCAGCAGCTCGGTGACAGGGATCTACGAGCAGTACTTC
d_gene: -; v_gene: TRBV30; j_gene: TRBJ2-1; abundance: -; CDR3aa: CAWSRLVNEQFF; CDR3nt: TGTGCCTGGAGTCGGCTTGTCAATGAGCAGTTCTTC
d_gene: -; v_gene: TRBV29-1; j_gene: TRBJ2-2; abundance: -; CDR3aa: CSVEDGVRELFF; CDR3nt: TGCAGCGTTGAAGATGGGGTCCGGGAGCTGTTTTTT
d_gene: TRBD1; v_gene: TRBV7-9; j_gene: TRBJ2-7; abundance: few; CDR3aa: CASTHAEGQITYEQYF; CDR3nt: TGTGCCAGCACCCATGCTGAGGGACAGATAACCTACGAGCAGTACTTC
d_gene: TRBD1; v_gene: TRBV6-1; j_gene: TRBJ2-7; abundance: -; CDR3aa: CASRPGQLGYEQYF; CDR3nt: TGTGCCAGCAGGCCGGGACAGTTGGGCTACGAGCAGTACTTC
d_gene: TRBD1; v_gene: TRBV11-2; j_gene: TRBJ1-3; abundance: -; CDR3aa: CASSLDGQGAGNTIYF; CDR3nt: TGTGCCAGCAGCTTAGATGGTCAGGGGGCCGGAAACACCATATATTTT
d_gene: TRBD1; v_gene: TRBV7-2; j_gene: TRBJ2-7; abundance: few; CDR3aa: CASSLGGQELYEQYF; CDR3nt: TGTGCCAGCAGCTTAGGGGGACAGGAACTTTACGAGCAGTACTTC
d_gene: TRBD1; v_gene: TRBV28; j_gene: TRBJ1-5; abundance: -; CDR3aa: CASSLRQGGNQPQHF; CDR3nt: TGTGCCAGCAGCCTACGACAGGGAGGGAATCAGCCCCAGCATTTT
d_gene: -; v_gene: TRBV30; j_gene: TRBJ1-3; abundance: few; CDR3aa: CAWSRGTGNTIYF; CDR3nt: TGTGCCTGGAGTAGGGGAACTGGAAACACCATATATTTT
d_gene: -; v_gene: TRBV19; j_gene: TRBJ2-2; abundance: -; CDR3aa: CASRTGTLATGELFF; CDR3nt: TGTGCCAGTAGGACCGGGACCCTGGCCACCGGGGAGCTGTTTTTT